The 13 T cell receptor beta chains reported below all come from one sample, sequenced in a study of cytomegalovirus exposure and HLA in healthy donors. PCR employed 60 Vbeta and 13 Jbeta primers. Sequencing used immunoSEQ multiplex PCR; TCRdb keeps in-frame clones, though not all of them. The sample records about 200,000 clones, approximately 81% being singletons. Specimen: PBMCs. These receptors came from a man younger than 45 in good health and CMV-seronegative.

V is TRBV19 and J is TRBJ2-2; D gene ambiguous. Germline values: CDR1 LNHDA, CDR2 SQIVND (reference sequence). This CDR3 contains 16 residues. V was trimmed by 6 bases and J by 1 base, leaving 15 bases between them. The CDR3 reads CASSLLAPENTGELFF. DNA for the CDR3: TGTGCCAGTAGCCTCTTAGCCCCGGAGAACACCGGGGAGCTGTTTTTT.

The chain uses TRBV4-3 and TRBJ1-1, with D possibly TRBD1 on 5 matching bases. The V and J ends lost 1 base and 2 bases respectively, with 11 bases between them. CDR1 and CDR2 (germline): LGHNA, YSLEER. The CDR3 runs 15 residues. The CDR3 loop reads CASSQVSGVNTEAFF. CDR3 nucleotide sequence: TGCGCCAGCAGCCAAGTTTCGGGGGTCAACACTGAAGCTTTCTTT.

The chain links TRBV5-6 to TRBJ1-1, with 10 bases that match TRBD1. The CDR3 runs 16 residues. CDR1 is SGHDT and CDR2 is YYEEEE in the germline V gene. After removal of 6 bases from V and 6 bases from J, the junction contained 14 bases not matched to a gene. CDR3 in DNA: TGTGCCAGCAACAACTGGGACAGGGGTGGGAGCGCTGAAGCTTTCTTT. Protein sequence: CASNNWDRGGSAEAFF. Full variable domain (remainder filled in from reference TRBV5-6 and TRBJ1-1): DAGVTQSPTHLIKTRGQQVTLRCSPKSGHDTVSWYQQALGQGPQFIFQYYEEEERQRGNFPDRFSGHQFPNYSSELNVNALLLGDSALYLCASNNWDRGGSAEAFFGQGTRLTVV.

This clone showed up just a few times. V is TRBV28 and J is TRBJ2-5; D may be TRBD1 (6 bases). The germline V gene has CDR1 MDHEN and CDR2 SYDVKM. This CDR3 has 15 amino acids. The ends were cut back, 6 bases at V and 0 bases at J, with 14 bases in the middle. CDR3 amino acids: CASRSRQAYQETQYF. CDR3 in DNA: TGTGCCAGCAGAAGCCGACAGGCGTACCAAGAGACCCAGTACTTC.

This sequence joins TRBV2 and TRBJ2-1; 8 bases match TRBD1. The J segment lost 5 bases and the V segment lost 7 bases, leaving 10 bases of the junction unmatched. This CDR3 spans 15 amino acids. Germline values: CDR1 SNHLY, CDR2 FYNNEI. CDR3 residues: CASTLAGTGNNEQFF. CDR3 nucleotide sequence: TGTGCCAGCACTTTAGCCGGGACAGGTAACAATGAGCAGTTCTTC.

V and J are TRBV7-9 and TRBJ1-4; possible D gene TRBD1, 5 bases. V was clipped by 5 bases and J by 6 bases, with 10 bases between them. Germline assignment: CDR1 SEHNR and CDR2 FQNEAQ (reference sequence). This CDR3 has 13 residues. CDR3 sequence (DNA): TGTGCCAGCAGCCTCGGCAGGGATGAAAAACTGTTTTTT. Translated: CASSLGRDEKLFF.

The chain combines TRBV6-5 with TRBJ1-1; TRBD1 matches 8 bases. The CDR3 is made up of 13 amino acids. Germline V lookup: CDR1 MNHEY, CDR2 SVGAGI. Trimming removed 5 bases from V and 1 base from J; junction bases left unmatched: 0. The CDR3 DNA reads TGTGCCAGCAGTGACAGGGGGAACACTGAAGCTTTCTTT. Translated, it gives CASSDRGNTEAFF.

V gene TRBV27 combines with J gene TRBJ2-7; TRBD1 agrees at 10 bases. J lost 3 bases, V lost 4 bases, and 6 bases had no gene match. The CDR3 is made up of 15 amino acids. Germline loops: CDR1 MNHEY, CDR2 SMNVEV (reference sequence). CDR3 nucleotide sequence: TGTGCCAGCAGTTACACCGGGACAGGGGTCTACGAGCAGTACTTC. Translation: CASSYTGTGVYEQYF.

The V and J genes are TRBV4-1 and TRBJ1-6; D is undetermined. Looked up from germline, CDR1 is MGHRA and CDR2 is YSYEKL. Trimming stripped 0 bases from V and 11 bases from J, with 8 bases between. The CDR3 length is 13 residues. The CDR3, as DNA: TGCGCCAGCAGCCAAGATACATCGACACCCCTCCACTTT. Translated: CASSQDTSTPLHF.

J is TRBJ1-2 and V is TRBV9; no firm D call. CDR1 is SGDLS, CDR2 YYNGEE, per germline. Trimming shortened V by 0 bases and J by 0 bases, and 3 bases separated the two germline ends. The length of the CDR3 is 13 residues. CDR3 DNA sequence: TGTGCCAGCAGCGTAGCTTCTAACTATGGCTACACCTTC. As protein: CASSVASNYGYTF.

The rearrangement joins TRBV1 to TRBJ2-5; the table's D call, TRBD2, has no DNA check behind it. TRBV1 is listed as a pseudogene. This CDR3 comprises 15 residues. The CDR3 sequence is CTSSLRDWGQETQYF. For the CDR3, the DNA is TGCACCAGCAGCCTTCGGGACTGGGGGCAAGAGACCCAGTACTTC.

This chain joins TRBV13 and TRBJ1-1, with D hard to call. V was shortened by 4 bases and J by 3 bases, with 12 bases between the two germline ends. The CDR3 is made up of 14 amino acids. Germline V gene lookup returns CDR1 PRHDT and CDR2 FYEKMQ (reference sequence). This CDR3 reads CASSSAGYHTEAFF. The CDR3 nucleotides read TGTGCCAGCAGCTCTGCAGGTTATCACACTGAAGCTTTCTTT.

In the case of this clone: Other DNA sequences in this specimen translate into the identical CDR3. This chain uses TRBV9 with TRBJ1-2; a weak D match, TRBD1 (6 bases). CDR1 SGDLS and CDR2 YYNGEE come from the germline V gene. This CDR3 region has 12 residues. With 3 bases removed from V and 5 bases from J, the gap between germline ends came to 8 bases. The CDR3 sequence is CASSDRVYGYTF. DNA for the CDR3: TGTGCCAGCAGCGACAGGGTATATGGCTACACCTTC.